This T cell receptor beta chain was sequenced in a study of blood T cell repertoires in COVID-19. Study in general: Italy, Spain and the United States were the sources of the convalescent and acute COVID-19 samples. T cells, B-cell-depleted T cells, or PBMCs provided the cDNA or gDNA that served as material.

Original processing notes: Reference gene primer amplification gave nucleated cell count estimates. Generated by immunoSEQ multiplex PCR, the TCRdb table keeps only in-frame clones and is missing some. V and J calls and clone size are copied from that table; D and trimming were computed from the DNA. Among under 95,000 clones, over 80% were seen once, and the ten largest hold roughly 4%. The CDR3 runs to 17 residues. Germline V gene data show CDR1 as SQVTM and CDR2 as ANQGSEA. The J segment lost 0 bases and the V segment lost 4 bases, leaving 6 bases of the junction unmatched. The receptor was derived from a woman aged 50 to 60 in a cohort sampled during active COVID-19. The sample consisted of peripheral blood. The chain joins TRBV29-1 to TRBJ2-2, with TRBD2 identical over 12 bases. Here the CDR3 reads CSVVRTSGGTNTGELFF. CDR3 nucleotides: TGCAGCGTTGTAAGAACTAGCGGGGGGACGAACACCGGGGAGCTGTTTTTT.